The clone carrying this T cell receptor beta chain was counted between two and nine times. Cells sorted as Tregs were CD4+, CD25+ and CD127-/low. Constant-region reverse primers amplified full-length variable regions, followed by semi-nested Nested Universal Primer A PCR. Each CDR3 protein gets one entry after TCRdb re-called the 5' RACE reads with MiXCR. Of fewer than 55,000 distinct CDR3 sequences in the sample, about a fifth were seen once. In germline, CDR1 is GTSNPN, CDR2 SVGIG (reference sequence). Trimming removed 3 bases from V and 8 bases from J, with 12 bases in between. The CDR3 has 12 amino acids.

The specimen was Tregs sorted from a lymph node. This receptor was identified in a female donor with breast cancer. The genes are TRBV30 and TRBJ2-3; D unresolved. The CDR3 bases are TGTGCCTGGAGCGATGATCCCTCTACGCAGTATTTT. This codes for CAWSDDPSTQYF.